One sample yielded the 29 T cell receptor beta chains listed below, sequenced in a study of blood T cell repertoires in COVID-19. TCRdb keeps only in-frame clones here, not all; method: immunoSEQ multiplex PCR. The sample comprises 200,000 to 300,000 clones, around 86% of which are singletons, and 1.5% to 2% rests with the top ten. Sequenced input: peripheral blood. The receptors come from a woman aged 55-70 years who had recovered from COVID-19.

The CDR3 DNA follows: TGTGCCAGCAGCAATCTACGGGGTGGCTACACCTTC. Amino acid sequence: CASSNLRGGYTF. The V call is TRBV28, the J call TRBJ1-2; D not resolved. Germline CDR1 reads MDHEN; CDR2 reads SYDVKM. Trimming took 6 bases from V and 7 from J, leaving 12 bases between them. The CDR3 consists of 12 residues.

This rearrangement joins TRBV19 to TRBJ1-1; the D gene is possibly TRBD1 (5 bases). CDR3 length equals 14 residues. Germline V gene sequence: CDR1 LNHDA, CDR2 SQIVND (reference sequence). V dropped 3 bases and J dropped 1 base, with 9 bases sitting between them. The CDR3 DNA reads TGTGCCAGTAGTATGGGGCTGGGGAACACTGAAGCTTTCTTT. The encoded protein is CASSMGLGNTEAFF. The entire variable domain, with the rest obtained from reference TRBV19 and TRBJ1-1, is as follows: DGGITQSPKYLFRKEGQNVTLSCEQNLNHDAMYWYRQDPGQGLRLIYYSQIVNDFQKGDIAEGYSVSREKKESFPLTVTSAQKNPTAFYLCASSMGLGNTEAFFGQGTRLTVV.

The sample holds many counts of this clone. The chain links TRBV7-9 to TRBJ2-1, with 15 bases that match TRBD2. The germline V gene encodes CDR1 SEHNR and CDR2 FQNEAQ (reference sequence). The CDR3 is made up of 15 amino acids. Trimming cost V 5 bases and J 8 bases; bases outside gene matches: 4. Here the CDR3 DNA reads TGTGCCAGCAGCACCAGGACTAGCGGGGGGGATGAGCAGTTCTTC. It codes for CASSTRTSGGDEQFF.

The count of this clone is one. DNA for the CDR3: TGCGCCAGCAGTCAATCTATCCAGGGTGGCGGCTACACCTTC. Its protein product is CASSQSIQGGGYTF. This chain uses TRBV23-1 with TRBJ1-2; perhaps TRBD1 as D (5 bases). TRBV23-1 is reported as an ORF; its role is uncertain. Trimming took 0 bases from V and 8 from J, leaving 13 bases between them. CDR3 size: 14 residues.

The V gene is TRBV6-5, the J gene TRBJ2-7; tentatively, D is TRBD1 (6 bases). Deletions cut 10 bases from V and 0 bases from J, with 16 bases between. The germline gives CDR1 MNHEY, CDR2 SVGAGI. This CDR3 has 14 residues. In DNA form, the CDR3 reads TGTGCCACCACACCCACAGGGATCTCCTACGAGCAGTACTTC. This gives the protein CATTPTGISYEQYF.

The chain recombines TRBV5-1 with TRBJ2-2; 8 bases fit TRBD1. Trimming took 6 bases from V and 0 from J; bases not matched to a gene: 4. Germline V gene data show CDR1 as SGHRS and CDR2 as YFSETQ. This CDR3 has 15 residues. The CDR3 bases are TGCGCCAGCACCCCGACAGGGGCGAACACCGGGGAGCTGTTTTTT. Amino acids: CASTPTGANTGELFF.

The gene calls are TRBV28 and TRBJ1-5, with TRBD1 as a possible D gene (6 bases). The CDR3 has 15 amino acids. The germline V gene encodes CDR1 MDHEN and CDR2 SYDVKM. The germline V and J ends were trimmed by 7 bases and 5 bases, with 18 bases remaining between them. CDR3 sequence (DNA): TGTGCCAGCACTCAGTCGGGCAGGGGTGATCAGCCCCAGCATTTT. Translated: CASTQSGRGDQPQHF.

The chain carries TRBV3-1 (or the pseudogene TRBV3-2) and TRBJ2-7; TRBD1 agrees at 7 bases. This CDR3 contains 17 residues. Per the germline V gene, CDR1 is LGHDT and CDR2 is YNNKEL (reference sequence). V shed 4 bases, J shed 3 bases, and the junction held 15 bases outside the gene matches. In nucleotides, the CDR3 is TGTGCCAGCAGCCTTGGGCCCCCGACAGGGACCTTCTACGAGCAGTACTTC. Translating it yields CASSLGPPTGTFYEQYF.

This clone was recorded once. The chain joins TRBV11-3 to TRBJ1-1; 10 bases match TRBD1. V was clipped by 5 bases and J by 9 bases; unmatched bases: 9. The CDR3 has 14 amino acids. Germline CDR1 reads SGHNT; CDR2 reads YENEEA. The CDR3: CASSTGTGEDKAFF. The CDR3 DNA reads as TGTGCCAGCAGCACGGGGACAGGGGAGGATAAAGCTTTCTTT.

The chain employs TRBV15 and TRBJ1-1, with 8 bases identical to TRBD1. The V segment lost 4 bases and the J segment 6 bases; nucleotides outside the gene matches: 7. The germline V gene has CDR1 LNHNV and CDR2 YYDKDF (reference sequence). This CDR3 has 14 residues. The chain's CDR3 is CATSTYRGGAEAFF. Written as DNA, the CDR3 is TGTGCCACCAGCACCTACAGGGGGGGCGCTGAAGCTTTCTTT.

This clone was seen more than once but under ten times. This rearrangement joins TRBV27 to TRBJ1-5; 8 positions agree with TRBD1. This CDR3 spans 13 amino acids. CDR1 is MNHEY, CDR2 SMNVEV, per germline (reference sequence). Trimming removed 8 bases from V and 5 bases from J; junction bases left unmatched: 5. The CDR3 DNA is TGTGCCAGCTCCCACAGGGGGGATCAGCCCCAGCATTTT. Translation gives CASSHRGDQPQHF.

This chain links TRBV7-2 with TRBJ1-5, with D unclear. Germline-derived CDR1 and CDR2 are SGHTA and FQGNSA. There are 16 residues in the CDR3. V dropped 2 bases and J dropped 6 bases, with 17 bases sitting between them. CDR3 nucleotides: TGTGCCAGCAGCTTAAACCACGCGTTTTTCGGTCAGCCCCAGCATTTT. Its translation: CASSLNHAFFGQPQHF.

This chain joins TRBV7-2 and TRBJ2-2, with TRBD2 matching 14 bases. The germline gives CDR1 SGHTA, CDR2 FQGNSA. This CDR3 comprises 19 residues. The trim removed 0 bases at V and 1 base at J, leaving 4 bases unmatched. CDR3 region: CASSLASTSGGENTGELFF. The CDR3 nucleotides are TGTGCCAGCAGCTTAGCTTCGACTAGCGGGGGGGAGAACACCGGGGAGCTGTTTTTT.

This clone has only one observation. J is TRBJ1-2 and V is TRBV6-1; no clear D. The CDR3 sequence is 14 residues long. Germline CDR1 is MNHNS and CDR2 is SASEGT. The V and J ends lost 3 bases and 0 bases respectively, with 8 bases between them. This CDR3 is CASSENSPNYGYTF. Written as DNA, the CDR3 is TGTGCCAGCAGTGAGAACAGCCCTAACTATGGCTACACCTTC.

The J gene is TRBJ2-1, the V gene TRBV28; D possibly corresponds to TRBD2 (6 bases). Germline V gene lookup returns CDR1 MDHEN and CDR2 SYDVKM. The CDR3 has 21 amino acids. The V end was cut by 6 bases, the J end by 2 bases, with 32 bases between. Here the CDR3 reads CASSPRRSPGESYGAYNEQFF. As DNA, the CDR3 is TGTGCCAGCAGCCCAAGACGCAGCCCGGGGGAATCATACGGGGCCTACAATGAGCAGTTCTTC.

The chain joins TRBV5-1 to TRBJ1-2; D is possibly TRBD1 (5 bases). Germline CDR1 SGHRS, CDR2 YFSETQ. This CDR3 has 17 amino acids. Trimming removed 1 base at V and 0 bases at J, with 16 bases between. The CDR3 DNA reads TGCGCCAGCAGCTTGAGAAACGTGCGGGGCACTAACTATGGCTACACCTTC. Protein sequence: CASSLRNVRGTNYGYTF.

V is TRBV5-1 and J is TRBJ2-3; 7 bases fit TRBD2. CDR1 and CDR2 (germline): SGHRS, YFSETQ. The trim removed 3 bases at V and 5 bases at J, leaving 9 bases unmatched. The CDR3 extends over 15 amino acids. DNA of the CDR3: TGCGCCAGCAGCTCCGTGGGGGGGGGAGAAGATACGCAGTATTTT. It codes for CASSSVGGGEDTQYF. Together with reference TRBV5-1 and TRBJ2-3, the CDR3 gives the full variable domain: KAGVTQTPRYLIKTRGQQVTLSCSPISGHRSVSWYQQTPGQGLQFLFEYFSETQRNKGNFPGRFSGRQFSNSRSEMNVSTLELGDSALYLCASSSVGGGEDTQYFGPGTRLTVL.

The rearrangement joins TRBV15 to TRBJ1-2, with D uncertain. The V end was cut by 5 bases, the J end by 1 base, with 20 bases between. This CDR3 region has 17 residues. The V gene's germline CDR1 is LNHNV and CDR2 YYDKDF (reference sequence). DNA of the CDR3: TGTGCCACCAGCCCACGTCGGGTGGGTCTGAGTAACTATGGCTACACCTTC. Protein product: CATSPRRVGLSNYGYTF.

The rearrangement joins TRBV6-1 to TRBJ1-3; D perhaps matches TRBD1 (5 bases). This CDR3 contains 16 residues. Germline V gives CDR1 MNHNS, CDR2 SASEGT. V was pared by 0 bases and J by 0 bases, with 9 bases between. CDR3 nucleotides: TGTGCCAGCAGTGAAGCAGACAGACCCTCTGGAAACACCATATATTTT. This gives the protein CASSEADRPSGNTIYF.

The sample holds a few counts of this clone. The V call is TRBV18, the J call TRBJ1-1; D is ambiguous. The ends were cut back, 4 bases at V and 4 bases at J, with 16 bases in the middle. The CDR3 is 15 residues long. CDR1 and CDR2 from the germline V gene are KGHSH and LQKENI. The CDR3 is CASSLSLTGVTEAFF. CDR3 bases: TGTGCCAGCTCACTTTCCCTGACCGGGGTCACTGAAGCTTTCTTT.

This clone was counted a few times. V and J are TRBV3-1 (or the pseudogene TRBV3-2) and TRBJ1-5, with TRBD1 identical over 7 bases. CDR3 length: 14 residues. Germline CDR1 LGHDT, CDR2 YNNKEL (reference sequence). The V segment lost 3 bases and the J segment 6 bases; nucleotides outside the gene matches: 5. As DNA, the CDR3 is TGTGCCAGCAGCCAGAGGACAGGTCCTCAGCCCCAGCATTTT. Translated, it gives CASSQRTGPQPQHF.

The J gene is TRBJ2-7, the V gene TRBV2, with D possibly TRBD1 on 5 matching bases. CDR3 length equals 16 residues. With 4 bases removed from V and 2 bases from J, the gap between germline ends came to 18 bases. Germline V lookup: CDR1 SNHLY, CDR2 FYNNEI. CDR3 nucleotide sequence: TGTGCCAGCAGTGTCAGTCAGGGCCCGGTTACCTACGAGCAGTACTTC. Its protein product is CASSVSQGPVTYEQYF.

CDR3 region: CASSEGGAGNQPQHF. CDR3 DNA sequence: TGCGCCAGCAGCGAAGGGGGCGCGGGAAATCAGCCCCAGCATTTT. The V gene is TRBV5-1, the J gene TRBJ1-5; 7 nucleotides line up with TRBD1. Germline loops: CDR1 SGHRS, CDR2 YFSETQ. The CDR3 spans 15 residues. Losses at the gene ends were 4 bases for V and 4 bases for J; bases not matched to a gene: 8.

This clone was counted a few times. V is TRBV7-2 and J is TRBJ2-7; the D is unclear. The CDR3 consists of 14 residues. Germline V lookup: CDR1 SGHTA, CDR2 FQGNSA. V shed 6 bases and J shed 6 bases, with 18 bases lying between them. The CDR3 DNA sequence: TGTGCCAGCAGATCAAGTCGACTTGCCAGCGAGCAGTACTTC. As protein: CASRSSRLASEQYF.

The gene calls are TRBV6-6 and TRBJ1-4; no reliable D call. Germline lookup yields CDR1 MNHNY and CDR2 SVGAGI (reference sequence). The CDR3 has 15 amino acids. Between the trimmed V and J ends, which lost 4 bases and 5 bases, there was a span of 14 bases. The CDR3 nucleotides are TGTGCCAGCAGTTTCGACGGGAGGGTAAATGAAAAACTGTTTTTT. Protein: CASSFDGRVNEKLFF.

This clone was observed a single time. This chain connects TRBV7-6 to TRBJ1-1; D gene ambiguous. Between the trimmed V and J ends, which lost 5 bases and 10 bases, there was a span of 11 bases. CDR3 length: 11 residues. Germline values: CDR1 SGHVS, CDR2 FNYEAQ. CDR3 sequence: CASSPAGRAFF. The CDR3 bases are TGTGCCAGCAGCCCCGCCGGTAGAGCTTTCTTT. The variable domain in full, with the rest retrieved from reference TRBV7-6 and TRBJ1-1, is GAGVSQSPRYKVTKRGQDVALRCDPISGHVSLYWYRQALGQGPEFLTYFNYEAQQDKSGLPNDRFSAERPEGSISTLTIQRTEQRDSAMYRCASSPAGRAFFGQGTRLTVV.

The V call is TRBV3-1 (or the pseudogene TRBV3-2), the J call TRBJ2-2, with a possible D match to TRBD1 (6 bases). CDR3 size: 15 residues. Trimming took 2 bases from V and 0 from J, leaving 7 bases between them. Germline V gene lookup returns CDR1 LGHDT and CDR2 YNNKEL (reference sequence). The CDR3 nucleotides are TGTGCCAGCAGCCAACGGACAGCGAACACCGGGGAGCTGTTTTTT. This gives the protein CASSQRTANTGELFF.

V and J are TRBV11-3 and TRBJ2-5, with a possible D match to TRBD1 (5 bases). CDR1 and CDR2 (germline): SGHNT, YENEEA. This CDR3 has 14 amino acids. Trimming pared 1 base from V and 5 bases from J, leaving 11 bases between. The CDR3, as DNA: TGTGCCAGCAGCTTAGGTGGGGCGTGGGAGACCCAGTACTTC. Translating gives CASSLGGAWETQYF.

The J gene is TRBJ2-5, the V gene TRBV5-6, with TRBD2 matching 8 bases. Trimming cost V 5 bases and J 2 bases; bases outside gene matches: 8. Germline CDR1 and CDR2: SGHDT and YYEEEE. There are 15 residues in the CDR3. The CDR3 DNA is TGTGCCAGCAGACTGGGAGCGGGGGCACAAGAGACCCAGTACTTC. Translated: CASRLGAGAQETQYF.